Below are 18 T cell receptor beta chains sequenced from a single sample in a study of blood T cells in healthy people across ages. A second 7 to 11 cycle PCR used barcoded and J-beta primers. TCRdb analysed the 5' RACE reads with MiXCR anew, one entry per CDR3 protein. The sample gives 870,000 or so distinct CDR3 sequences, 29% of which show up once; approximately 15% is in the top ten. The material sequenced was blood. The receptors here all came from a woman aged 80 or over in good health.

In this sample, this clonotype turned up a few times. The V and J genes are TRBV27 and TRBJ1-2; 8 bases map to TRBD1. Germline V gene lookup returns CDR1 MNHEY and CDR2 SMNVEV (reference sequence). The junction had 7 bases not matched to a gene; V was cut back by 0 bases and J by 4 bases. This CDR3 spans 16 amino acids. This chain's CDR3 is CASSLSGQVRGYGYTF. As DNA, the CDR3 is TGTGCCAGCAGTTTATCGGGACAGGTCCGGGGCTATGGCTACACCTTC.

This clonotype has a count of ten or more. CDR3 DNA sequence: TGCAGTGCTCTCCGGACCATTAACAATGAGCAGTTCTTC. Amino acids: CSALRTINNEQFF. The V gene is TRBV20-1, the J gene TRBJ2-1; no firm D call. CDR1 and CDR2 from the germline V gene are DFQATT and SNEGSKA (reference sequence). The CDR3 runs 13 residues. The V gene lost 5 bases and the J gene lost 5 bases, with 13 bases spanning the gap.

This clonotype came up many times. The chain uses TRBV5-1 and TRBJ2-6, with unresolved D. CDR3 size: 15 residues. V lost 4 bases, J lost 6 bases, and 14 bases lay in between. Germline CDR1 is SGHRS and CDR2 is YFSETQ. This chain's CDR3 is CASSRTAAQANVLTF. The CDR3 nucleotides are TGCGCCAGCAGCCGCACCGCCGCCCAGGCCAACGTCCTGACTTTC.

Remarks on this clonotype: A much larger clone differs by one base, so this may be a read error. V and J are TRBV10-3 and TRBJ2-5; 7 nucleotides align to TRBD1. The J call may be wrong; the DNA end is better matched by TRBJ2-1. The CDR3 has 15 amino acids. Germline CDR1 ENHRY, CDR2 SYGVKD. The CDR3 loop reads CAISGAGGQQETQFF. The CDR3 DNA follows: TGTGCCATCAGCGGAGCTGGGGGACAGCAAGAGACCCAGTTCTTC.

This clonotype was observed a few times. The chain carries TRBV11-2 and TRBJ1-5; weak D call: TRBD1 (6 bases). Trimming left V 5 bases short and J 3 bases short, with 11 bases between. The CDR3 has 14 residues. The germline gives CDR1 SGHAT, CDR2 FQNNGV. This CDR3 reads CASSTGTINQPQHF. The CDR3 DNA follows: TGTGCCAGCAGCACAGGGACCATCAATCAGCCCCAGCATTTT.

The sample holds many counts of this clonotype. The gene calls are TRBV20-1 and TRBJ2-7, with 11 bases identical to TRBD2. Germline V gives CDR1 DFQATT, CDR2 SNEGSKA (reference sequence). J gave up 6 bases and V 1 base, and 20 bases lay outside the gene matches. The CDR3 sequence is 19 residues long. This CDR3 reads CSARGEGKGRLAGKCEQYF. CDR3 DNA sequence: TGCAGTGCTAGAGGCGAGGGGAAGGGGAGACTAGCGGGAAAGTGCGAGCAGTACTTC.

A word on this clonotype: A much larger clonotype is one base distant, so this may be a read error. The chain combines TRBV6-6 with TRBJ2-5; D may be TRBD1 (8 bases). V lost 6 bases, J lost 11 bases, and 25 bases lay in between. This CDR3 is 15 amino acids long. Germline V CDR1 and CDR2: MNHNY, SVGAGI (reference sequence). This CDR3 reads CASRNRGDRIGEQYF. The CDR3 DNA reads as TGTGCCAGCAGGAACCGGGGGGACAGGATCGGTGAGCAGTACTTC.

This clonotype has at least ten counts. As DNA, the CDR3 is TGTGCCAGCAGCTTAGCAAGCACCACCTACGAGCAGTACTTC. It translates to CASSLASTTYEQYF. The chain combines TRBV7-2 with TRBJ2-7; D not certain. Trimming cost V 0 bases and J 2 bases, with 8 bases left between them. Looked up from germline, CDR1 is SGHTA and CDR2 is FQGNSA. The CDR3 consists of 14 residues.

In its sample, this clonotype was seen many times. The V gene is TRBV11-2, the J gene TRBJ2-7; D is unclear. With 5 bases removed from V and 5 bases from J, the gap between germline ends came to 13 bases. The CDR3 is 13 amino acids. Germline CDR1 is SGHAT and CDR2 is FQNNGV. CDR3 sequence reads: CASSPGWANEQYF. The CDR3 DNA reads TGTGCCAGCAGCCCAGGTTGGGCTAACGAGCAGTACTTC.

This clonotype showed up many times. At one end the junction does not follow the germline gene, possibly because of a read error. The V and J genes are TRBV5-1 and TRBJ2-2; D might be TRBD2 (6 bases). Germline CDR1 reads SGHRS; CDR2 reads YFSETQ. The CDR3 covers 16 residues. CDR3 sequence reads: CASSLGSGANTGELFF. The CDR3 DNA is TGTGCCAGCAGTTTAGGTAGCGGCGCGAACACCGGGGAGCTGTTTTTT.

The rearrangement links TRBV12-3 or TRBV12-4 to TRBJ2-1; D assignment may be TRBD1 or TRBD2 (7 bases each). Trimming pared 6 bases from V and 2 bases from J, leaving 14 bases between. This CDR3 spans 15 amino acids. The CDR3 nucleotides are TGTGCCAGCAGGCGACAGGGAGGGCCCTACAATGAGCAGTTCTTC. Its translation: CASRRQGGPYNEQFF.

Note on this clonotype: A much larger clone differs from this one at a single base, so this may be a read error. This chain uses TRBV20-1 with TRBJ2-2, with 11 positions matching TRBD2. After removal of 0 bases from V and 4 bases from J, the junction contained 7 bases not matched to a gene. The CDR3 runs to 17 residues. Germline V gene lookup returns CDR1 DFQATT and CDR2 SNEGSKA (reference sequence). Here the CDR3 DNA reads TGCAGTGCTAGAGATCCTAGCGGGGGGTCGAGCACCGGGGAGCTGTTTTTT. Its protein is CSARDPSGGSSTGELFF.

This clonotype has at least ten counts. The CDR3, as DNA: TGTGCCAGCAGCGCCAGGACAGGGGTGGCCTCCTACGAGCAGTACTTC. This codes for CASSARTGVASYEQYF. The genes are TRBV2 and TRBJ2-7; TRBD1 matches 9 bases. CDR1 and CDR2 from the germline V gene are SNHLY and FYNNEI. Trimming took 6 bases from V and 0 from J; bases not matched to a gene: 9. The CDR3 totals 16 residues.

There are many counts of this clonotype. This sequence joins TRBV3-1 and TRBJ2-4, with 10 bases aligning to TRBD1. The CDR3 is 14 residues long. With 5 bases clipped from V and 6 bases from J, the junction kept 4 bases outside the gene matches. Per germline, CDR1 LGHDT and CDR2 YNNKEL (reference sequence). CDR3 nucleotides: TGTGCCAGCAGCAGACAGGGGGCGGGAAACATTCAGTACTTC. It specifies CASSRQGAGNIQYF. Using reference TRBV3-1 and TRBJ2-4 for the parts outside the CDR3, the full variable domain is DTAVSQTPKYLVTQMGNDKSIKCEQNLGHDTMYWYKQDSKKFLKIMFSYNNKELIINETVPNRFSPKSPDKAHLNLHINSLELGDSAVYFCASSRQGAGNIQYFGAGTRLSVL.

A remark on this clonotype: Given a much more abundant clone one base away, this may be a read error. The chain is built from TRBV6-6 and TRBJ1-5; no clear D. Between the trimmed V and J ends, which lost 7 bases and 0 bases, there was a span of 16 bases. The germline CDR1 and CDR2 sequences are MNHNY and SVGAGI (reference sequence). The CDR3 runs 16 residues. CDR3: CASTKRQTHSNQPQHF. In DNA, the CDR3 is TGTGCCAGCACAAAACGACAAACGCATAGCAATCAGCCCCAGCATTTT.

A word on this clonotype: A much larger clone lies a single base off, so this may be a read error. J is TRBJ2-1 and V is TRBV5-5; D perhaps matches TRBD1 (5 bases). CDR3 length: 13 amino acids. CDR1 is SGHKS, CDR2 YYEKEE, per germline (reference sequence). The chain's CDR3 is CASTRASYNEQVF. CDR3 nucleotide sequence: TGTGCCAGCACCAGGGCTTCCTACAATGAGCAGGTCTTC. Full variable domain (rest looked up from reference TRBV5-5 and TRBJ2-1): DAGVTQSPTHLIKTRGQQVTLRCSPISGHKSVSWYQQVLGQGPQFIFQYYEKEERGRGNFPDRFSARQFPNYSSELNVNALLLGDSALYLCASTRASYNEQVFGPGTRLTVL.

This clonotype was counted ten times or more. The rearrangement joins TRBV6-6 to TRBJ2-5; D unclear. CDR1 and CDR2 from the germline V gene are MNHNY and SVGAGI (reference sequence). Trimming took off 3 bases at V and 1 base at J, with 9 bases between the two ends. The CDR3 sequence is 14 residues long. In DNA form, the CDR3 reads TGTGCCAGCAGTTATAGTTCGATCCAAGAGACCCAGTACTTC. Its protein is CASSYSSIQETQYF.

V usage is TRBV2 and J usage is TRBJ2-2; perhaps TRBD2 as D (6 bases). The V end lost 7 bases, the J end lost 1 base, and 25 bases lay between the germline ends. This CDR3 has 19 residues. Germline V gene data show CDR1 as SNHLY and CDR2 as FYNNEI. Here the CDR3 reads CASNLGLGSSGRNTGELFF. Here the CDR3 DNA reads TGTGCCAGCAACCTAGGCCTGGGGTCCAGCGGGCGGAACACCGGGGAGCTGTTTTTT.